This T cell receptor beta chain was observed in a study of T cells in women clearing cervical HPV infection. Profiling relied on immunoSEQ multiplex PCR, and the TCRdb table lists in-frame clones only, not all of them. The sample table sets out about 37,000 clones. J lost 5 bases, V lost 8 bases, and 6 bases had no gene match. The CDR3 is 13 amino acids. In germline, CDR1 is LNHDA, CDR2 SQIVND (reference sequence). In regard to this clone: The read ends 3 residues early relative to the CDR3; the germline J gene fills the gap.

Sequenced: blood buffy coat. This receptor was obtained from a woman between 18 and 75 years old with a cervical HPV16 infection that either progressed to CIN3+ or cleared (not recorded which). The chain joins TRBV19 to TRBJ1-5; 7 nucleotides agree with TRBD1. The CDR3 here is CASHRGPDQPQHF. Partial CDR3 DNA: TGTGCCAGTCACAGGGGTCCGGATCAGCCC.